Each of the 10 T cell receptor beta chains below was sequenced from the same sample in a study of blood T cell repertoires in COVID-19. TCRdb's copy holds only in-frame clones and misses some; the assay was immunoSEQ multiplex PCR. The sample contains around 130,000 clones, approximately 80% of which appear only once. The specimen sequenced was peripheral blood. All receptors come from a man between 50 and 59 years old with acute or convalescent COVID-19.

To note about this clone: The junction and the germline gene differ at one end; a read error may be behind it. The genes are TRBV2 and TRBJ1-4; D is ambiguous. The CDR3 is 11 amino acids. Germline V CDR1 and CDR2: SNHLY, FYNNEI. The CDR3 region is CASSELGGAYF. As DNA, the CDR3 is TGTGCCAGCAGTGAGTTGGGTGGAGCCTACTTT.

This chain links TRBV5-1 with TRBJ1-1; no clear D gene. V was trimmed by 1 base and J by 4 bases, leaving 8 bases between them. The germline CDR1 and CDR2 sequences are SGHRS and YFSETQ. The CDR3 has 13 residues. CDR3 region: CASSLREGTEAFF. The CDR3 DNA reads TGCGCCAGCAGCTTGAGGGAGGGCACTGAAGCTTTCTTT.

The rearrangement links TRBV24-1 to TRBJ1-5, with D possibly being TRBD1 (5 bases). V lost 3 bases and J lost 5, with 16 bases in between. From germline, CDR1 is KGHDR and CDR2 SFDVKD. This CDR3 has 16 amino acids. Written as DNA, the CDR3 is TGTGCCACCAGTGATGTGTCAGGGACGGGGGATCAGCCCCAGCATTTT. Translation: CATSDVSGTGDQPQHF.

The chain combines TRBV18 with TRBJ1-5, with 10 nucleotides matching TRBD1. The V gene end was trimmed by 3 bases and the J gene end by 0 bases; junction bases not matched to a gene: 2. The CDR3 loop spans 16 amino acids. Germline V gene lookup returns CDR1 KGHSH and CDR2 LQKENI. CDR3 residues: CASSPGQGNSNQPQHF. The DNA for the CDR3 is TGTGCCAGCTCACCGGGACAGGGGAATAGCAATCAGCCCCAGCATTTT.

This chain connects TRBV11-2 to TRBJ2-1, with D perhaps TRBD1 (5 bases). The CDR3 extends over 13 amino acids. Germline CDR1 reads SGHAT; CDR2 reads FQNNGV. Trimming pared 3 bases from V and 14 bases from J, leaving 17 bases between. CDR3 sequence (DNA): TGTGCCAGCAGCTTCGAAGGGGTCCTAGGGAAGTTCTTC. It is translated as CASSFEGVLGKFF.

This sequence joins TRBV30 and TRBJ1-5; D remains ambiguous. The CDR3 consists of 15 residues. V dropped 0 bases and J dropped 4 bases, with 13 bases sitting between them. CDR1 and CDR2 from the germline V gene are GTSNPN and SVGIG (reference sequence). CDR3 sequence (DNA): TGTGCCTGGAGTGTACAAATGGCGGTTAATCAGCCCCAGCATTTT. As protein: CAWSVQMAVNQPQHF.

This rearrangement joins TRBV7-3 to TRBJ2-3; 12 bases line up with TRBD1. Germline assignment: CDR1 SGHTA and CDR2 FQGTGA. After removal of 8 bases from V and 2 bases from J, the junction contained 8 bases not matched to a gene. The CDR3 covers 16 residues. For the CDR3, the DNA is TGTGCCAGCCAACTCGGGACAGGGGGCCTCACAGATACGCAGTATTTT. It yields the protein CASQLGTGGLTDTQYF.

J is TRBJ1-1 and V is TRBV28; the D is unclear. Germline CDR1 is MDHEN and CDR2 is SYDVKM. V shed 6 bases and J shed 11 bases, with 13 bases lying between them. There are 11 residues in the CDR3. For the CDR3, the DNA is TGTGCCAGCAGCTCAGTAATGGGCGCTTTCTTT. Encoded protein: CASSSVMGAFF.

The chain employs TRBV12-3 or TRBV12-4 and TRBJ1-1, with a possible D match to TRBD1 (5 bases). The CDR3 covers 13 residues. The ends were cut back, 3 bases at V and 2 bases at J, with 7 bases in the middle. CDR3 region: CASSFQGNTEAFF. The CDR3 nucleotides read TGTGCCAGCAGTTTTCAGGGAAACACTGAAGCTTTCTTT.

The genes are TRBV6-1 and TRBJ1-5; D is unresolved. Trimming stripped 2 bases from V and 9 bases from J, with 5 bases between. Per the germline V gene, CDR1 is MNHNS and CDR2 is SASEGT. The CDR3 sequence is 11 residues long. This chain's CDR3 is CASSELWPQHF. DNA of the CDR3: TGTGCCAGCAGTGAACTCTGGCCCCAGCATTTT.